A selection of T cell receptor beta chains follows, all from one sample in a study of CD8 T cell repertoires and HIV-1 epitope variants. Some clones are missing from TCRdb's copy, which holds only in-frame ones; the method was immunoSEQ multiplex PCR. The data contain about 7,000 clones, around three fifths of them singletons. For these TCRs, the target antigens are not known. The sample comprised cultured CD8+ T cells derived from PBMCs. The receptor set was obtained from a male donor with HIV. Both conserved end residues are part of each CDR3. A D gene is named only where the DNA matches it firmly. Clone size is given for some rows only: seen once, a few or many times, or a class if the clone is expanded.

>TRBV27|.|TRBJ2-2|.
CASSFVENTGELFF
TGTGCCAGCAGTTTTGTAGAAAACACCGGGGAGCTGTTTTTT
>TRBV5-1|.|TRBJ2-6|.
CASSLQGWGGANVLTF
TGCGCCAGCAGCTTGCAGGGGTGGGGTGGGGCCAACGTCCTGACTTTC
>TRBV4-3|TRBD1|TRBJ1-1|.
CASSQSTGVNTEAFF
TGCGCCAGCAGCCAGAGCACAGGGGTAAACACTGAAGCTTTCTTT
>TRBV19|TRBD2|TRBJ2-1|.
CASSIEGGRSYNEQFF
TGTGCCAGTAGTATAGAGGGCGGGAGGTCCTACAATGAGCAGTTCTTC
>TRBV5-1|TRBD1|TRBJ2-3|.
CASSSGPGQGQYTQYF
TGCGCCAGCAGCTCGGGACCGGGACAGGGTCAGTATACGCAGTATTTT
>TRBV6-5|.|TRBJ2-2|.
CASSYRGGELFF
TGTGCCAGCAGTTACCGGGGCGGGGAGCTGTTTTTT
>TRBV7-9|.|TRBJ2-1|.
CASSTTGYNEQFF
TGTGCCAGCAGCACCACAGGTTACAATGAGCAGTTCTTC
>TRBV4-3|TRBD1|TRBJ2-3|.
CASSQEIPGTGNPDTQYF
TGCGCCAGCAGCCAAGAGATACCCGGGACAGGAAACCCAGATACGCAGTATTTT
>TRBV4-1|.|TRBJ1-1|few
CASSHVWGTEAFF
TGCGCCAGCAGCCATGTGTGGGGCACTGAAGCTTTCTTT
>TRBV2|TRBD1|TRBJ2-7|.
CASSLQGAIYEQYF
TGTGCCAGCAGTTTACAGGGGGCAATCTACGAGCAGTACTTC
>TRBV19|.|TRBJ2-7|.
CASSMSRPATVYEQYF
TGTGCCAGTAGTATGTCTCGGCCAGCAACTGTCTACGAGCAGTACTTC
>TRBV27|.|TRBJ1-2|few
CASSDLTANYGYTF
TGTGCCAGCAGTGATCTGACAGCAAACTATGGCTACACCTTC
>TRBV6-5|.|TRBJ2-3|few
CASSPGLRDGTQYF
TGTGCCAGCAGTCCTGGACTGAGAGACGGTACGCAGTATTTT
>TRBV7-3|.|TRBJ2-2|.
CASGSNTGELFF
TGTGCCAGCGGGAGTAACACCGGGGAGCTGTTTTTT
>TRBV4-3|.|TRBJ2-5|medium-sized
CASSSLLTETQYF
TGCGCCAGCAGCTCCCTTCTCACGGAGACCCAGTACTTC
>TRBV15|.|TRBJ1-2|.
CATSRAGDGDYGYTF
TGTGCCACCAGCAGAGCGGGGGATGGAGACTATGGCTACACCTTC
>TRBV4-3|TRBD1|TRBJ1-1|few
CASSQGTGEAEAFF
TGCGCCAGCAGCCAGGGGACAGGAGAGGCTGAAGCTTTCTTT
>TRBV19|.|TRBJ1-4|.
CASSIGGGEKLFF
TGTGCCAGTAGTATTGGAGGGGGTGAAAAACTGTTTTTT
>TRBV18|.|TRBJ2-7|few
CASSPRETSSSYEQYF
TGTGCCAGCTCACCACGGGAAACCTCCAGCTCCTACGAGCAGTACTTC
>TRBV27|TRBD1|TRBJ2-7|.
CASSNRGIYEQYF
TGTGCCAGCAGTAACAGGGGCATTTACGAGCAGTACTTC
>TRBV2|TRBD2|TRBJ2-1|.
CASSALDRTSVEQFF
TGTGCCAGCAGTGCCCTGGACAGGACTAGCGTGGAGCAGTTCTTC
>TRBV10-3|.|TRBJ2-2|few
CAIDPRGDTGELFF
TGTGCCATCGATCCCAGAGGGGACACCGGGGAGCTGTTTTTT
>TRBV19|.|TRBJ1-1|.
CASSTYYGDTEAFF
TGTGCCAGTAGTACTTATTATGGGGACACTGAAGCTTTCTTT
>TRBV25-1|TRBD1|TRBJ1-1|.
CASSGYRGLDTEAFF
TGTGCCAGCAGTGGGTACAGGGGGTTGGACACTGAAGCTTTCTTT
>TRBV11-2|TRBD1|TRBJ2-5|.
CASSQGTGAQETQYF
TGTGCCAGCAGCCAGGGGACAGGGGCCCAAGAGACCCAGTACTTC
>TRBV6-1|.|TRBJ2-1|.
CASSERAYNEQFF
TGTGCCAGCAGTGAAAGGGCGTACAATGAGCAGTTCTTC
>TRBV9|.|TRBJ2-5|.
CASSAAVLASETQYF
TGTGCCAGCAGCGCCGCCGTGCTAGCTTCAGAGACCCAGTACTTC
>TRBV5-1|TRBD2|TRBJ2-3|.
CASFTGTSGSYTQYF
TGCGCCAGCTTTACCGGGACTAGCGGGAGTTATACGCAGTATTTT
>TRBV7-9|TRBD2|TRBJ2-5|.
CASSETSGRAQETQYF
TGTGCCAGCAGCGAGACTAGCGGGAGGGCCCAAGAGACCCAGTACTTC
>TRBV19|.|TRBJ1-2|.
CASSPGGAYGYTF
TGTGCCAGTAGTCCGGGAGGGGCCTATGGCTACACCTTC
>TRBV28|TRBD1|TRBJ2-1|.
CASSDDRVTNEQFF
TGTGCCAGCAGTGACGACAGGGTGACAAATGAGCAGTTCTTC
>TRBV5-3|.|TRBJ2-7|once
CASSLRAGEQYF
TGTGCCAGCAGCTTACGAGCGGGCGAGCAGTACTTC
>TRBV25-1|TRBD1|TRBJ2-7|medium-sized
CASSSDRWDRETYEQYF
TGTGCCAGCAGTAGTGACCGATGGGACAGGGAAACCTACGAGCAGTACTTC
>TRBV13|TRBD1|TRBJ1-4|few
CASSQGTAGEKLFF
TGTGCCAGCAGCCAAGGGACAGCGGGGGAAAAACTGTTTTTT
>TRBV28|.|TRBJ1-1|.
CASSLSVRTEAFF
TGTGCCAGCAGTTTATCAGTCCGCACTGAAGCTTTCTTT
>TRBV9|TRBD2|TRBJ2-3|.
CASSVMVGGGSDTQYF
TGTGCCAGCAGCGTAATGGTTGGCGGGGGGTCAGATACGCAGTATTTT
>TRBV29-1|.|TRBJ2-1|.
CSVEGGVNNEQFF
TGCAGCGTTGAGGGCGGGGTTAACAATGAGCAGTTCTTC
>TRBV15|.|TRBJ2-7|.
CATSRDRQGGYEQYF
TGTGCCACCAGCAGAGATCGGCAGGGGGGCTACGAGCAGTACTTC